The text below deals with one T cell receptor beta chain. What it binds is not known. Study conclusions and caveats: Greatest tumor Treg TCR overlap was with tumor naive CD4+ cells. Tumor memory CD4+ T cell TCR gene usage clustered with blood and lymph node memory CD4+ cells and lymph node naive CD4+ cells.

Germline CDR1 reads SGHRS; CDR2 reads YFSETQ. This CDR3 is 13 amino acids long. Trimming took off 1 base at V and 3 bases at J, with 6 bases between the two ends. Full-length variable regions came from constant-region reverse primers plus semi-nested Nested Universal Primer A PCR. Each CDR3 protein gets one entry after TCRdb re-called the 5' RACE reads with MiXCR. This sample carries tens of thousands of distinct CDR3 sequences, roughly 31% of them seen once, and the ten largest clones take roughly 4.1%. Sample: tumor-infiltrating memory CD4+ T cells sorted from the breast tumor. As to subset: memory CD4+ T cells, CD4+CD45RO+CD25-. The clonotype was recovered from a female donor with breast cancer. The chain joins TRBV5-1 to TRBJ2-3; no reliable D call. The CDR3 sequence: CASSLSGTDTQYF. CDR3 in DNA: TGCGCCAGCAGCTTGTCGGGTACAGATACGCAGTATTTT. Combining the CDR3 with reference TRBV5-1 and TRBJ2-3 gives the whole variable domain KAGVTQTPRYLIKTRGQQVTLSCSPISGHRSVSWYQQTPGQGLQFLFEYFSETQRNKGNFPGRFSGRQFSNSRSEMNVSTLELGDSALYLCASSLSGTDTQYFGPGTRLTVL.